The 5 T cell receptor beta chains below come from one sample, sequenced in a study of radiation and T cells in renal cell carcinoma. Using immunoSEQ multiplex PCR, the repertoire was profiled, and TCRdb retains in-frame clones only, with some absent. The repertoire holds around 180,000 clones, with around 90% as singletons. Sample time point: blood 4 weeks post-SBRT, at nephrectomy. The treatment was: 15 Gy SBRT to primary tumor, nephrectomy 4 weeks later. The source material was blood, sampled from a patient whose treatment included radiotherapy and nephrectomy. The receptors derive from a woman aged 45 to 65 with renal cell carcinoma.

The V gene is TRBV11-1, the J gene TRBJ2-7, with D perhaps given as TRBD1 or TRBD2 (5 bases each). CDR1 and CDR2 from the germline V gene are SGHAT and FQDESV (reference sequence). The V end was cut by 8 bases, the J end by 4 bases, with 18 bases between. CDR3 length: 14 amino acids. CDR3 bases: TGTGCCAGCGGGACGGAATTCGGGAATTACGAGCAGTACTTC. This encodes CASGTEFGNYEQYF.

Written as DNA, the CDR3 is TGTGCCAGCCTTGGACGGATCTCTGGGGCCAACGTCCTGACTTTC. This codes for CASLGRISGANVLTF. The chain has TRBV2 and TRBJ2-6; no firm D call. Germline loops: CDR1 SNHLY, CDR2 FYNNEI. V was pared by 8 bases and J by 0 bases, with 11 bases between. CDR3 length: 15 amino acids.

The V gene is TRBV6-4, the J gene TRBJ1-1, with a possible D match to TRBD1 (6 bases). The CDR3 consists of 13 residues. With 6 bases removed from V and 3 bases from J, the gap between germline ends came to 11 bases. The germline V gene encodes CDR1 MRHNA and CDR2 SNTAGT. CDR3 loop: CASSQGRDTEAFF. The CDR3 nucleotides are TGTGCCAGCAGCCAGGGGAGGGACACTGAAGCTTTCTTT.

Only a few counts were recorded for this clone. The chain combines TRBV5-4 with TRBJ2-2, with 8 nucleotides matching TRBD1. CDR1 SGHNT and CDR2 YYREEE come from the germline V gene (reference sequence). V dropped 4 bases and J dropped 0; count of bases not matched to a gene: 5. The CDR3 has 16 residues. CDR3 DNA: TGTGCCAGCAGCCCGACAGGGGTATCGAACACCGGGGAGCTGTTTTTT. Amino acids: CASSPTGVSNTGELFF. The full variable domain, completed using reference TRBV5-4 and TRBJ2-2, is ETGVTQSPTHLIKTRGQQVTLRCSSQSGHNTVSWYQQALGQGPQFIFQYYREEENGRGNFPPRFSGLQFPNYSSELNVNALELDDSALYLCASSPTGVSNTGELFFGEGSRLTVL.

The rearrangement joins TRBV30 to TRBJ1-1; 9 nucleotides line up with TRBD1. The CDR3 length is 18 residues. Looked up from germline, CDR1 is GTSNPN and CDR2 is SVGIG (reference sequence). The ends lost 0 bases at V and 2 bases at J; junction bases unmatched: 13. CDR3 sequence reads: CAWSVRRDRVWANTEAFF. As DNA, the CDR3 is TGTGCCTGGAGTGTACGGAGGGACAGGGTATGGGCAAACACTGAAGCTTTCTTT.